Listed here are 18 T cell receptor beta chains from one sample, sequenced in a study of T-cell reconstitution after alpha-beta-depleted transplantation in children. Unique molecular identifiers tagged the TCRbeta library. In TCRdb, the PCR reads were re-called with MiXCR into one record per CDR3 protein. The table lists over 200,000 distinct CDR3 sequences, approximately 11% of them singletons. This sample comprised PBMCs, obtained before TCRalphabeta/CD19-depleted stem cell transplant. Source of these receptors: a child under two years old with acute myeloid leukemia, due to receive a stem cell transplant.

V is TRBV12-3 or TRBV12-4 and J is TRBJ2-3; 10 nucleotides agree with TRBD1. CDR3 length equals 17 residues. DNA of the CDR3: TGTACCTGCAGTTTAGCCTCCGGGACAGGGGGCACAGATACGCAGTATTTT. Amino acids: CTCSLASGTGGTDTQYF.

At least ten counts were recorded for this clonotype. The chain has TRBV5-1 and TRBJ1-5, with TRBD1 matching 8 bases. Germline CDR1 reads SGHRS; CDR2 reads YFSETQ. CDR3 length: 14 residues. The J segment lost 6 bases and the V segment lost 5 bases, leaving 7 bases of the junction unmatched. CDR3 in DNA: TGCGCCAGCAGTGATGGGACAGGTAGTCAGCCCCAGCATTTT. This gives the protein CASSDGTGSQPQHF.

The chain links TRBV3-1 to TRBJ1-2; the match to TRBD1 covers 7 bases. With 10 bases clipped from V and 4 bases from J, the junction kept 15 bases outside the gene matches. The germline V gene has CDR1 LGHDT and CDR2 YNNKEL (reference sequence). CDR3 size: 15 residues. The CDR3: CATCRRQGLSYGYTF. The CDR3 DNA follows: TGTGCCACCTGCCGTAGACAGGGCCTCTCCTATGGCTACACCTTC.

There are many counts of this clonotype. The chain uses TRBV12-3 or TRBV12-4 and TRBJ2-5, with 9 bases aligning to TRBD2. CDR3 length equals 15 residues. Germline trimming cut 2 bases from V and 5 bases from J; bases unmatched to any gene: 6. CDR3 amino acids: CASSLRTSVGETQYF. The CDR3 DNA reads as TGTGCCAGCAGTTTAAGGACTAGCGTGGGGGAGACCCAGTACTTC.

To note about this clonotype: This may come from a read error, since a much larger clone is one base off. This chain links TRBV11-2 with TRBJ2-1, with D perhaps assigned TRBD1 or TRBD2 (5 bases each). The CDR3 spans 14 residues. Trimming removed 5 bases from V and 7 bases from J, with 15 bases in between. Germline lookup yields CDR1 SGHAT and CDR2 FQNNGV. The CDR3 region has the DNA TGTGCCAGCAGCCGGGGCGGTGGACGGAATGAGCAGTTCTTC. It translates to CASSRGGGRNEQFF.

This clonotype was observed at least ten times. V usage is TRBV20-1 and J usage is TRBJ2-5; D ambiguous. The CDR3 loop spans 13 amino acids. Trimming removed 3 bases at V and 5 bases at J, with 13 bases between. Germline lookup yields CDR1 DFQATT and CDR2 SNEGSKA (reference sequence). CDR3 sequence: CSARALNGETQYF. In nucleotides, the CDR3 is TGCAGTGCTAGGGCCCTAAATGGGGAGACCCAGTACTTC.

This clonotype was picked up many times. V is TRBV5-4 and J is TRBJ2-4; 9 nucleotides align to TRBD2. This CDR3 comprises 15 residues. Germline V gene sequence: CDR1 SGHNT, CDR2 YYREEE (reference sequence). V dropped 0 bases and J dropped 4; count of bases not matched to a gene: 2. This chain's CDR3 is CASSLDGLAKNIQYF. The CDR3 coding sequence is TGTGCCAGCAGCTTGGATGGACTAGCGAAAAACATTCAGTACTTC.

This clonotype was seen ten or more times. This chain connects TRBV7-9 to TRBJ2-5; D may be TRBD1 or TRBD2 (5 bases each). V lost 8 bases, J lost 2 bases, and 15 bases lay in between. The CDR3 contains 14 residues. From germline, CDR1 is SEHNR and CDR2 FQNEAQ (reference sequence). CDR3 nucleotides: TGTGCCAGCGCGTTGGGGGATCGACAAGAGACCCAGTACTTC. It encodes CASALGDRQETQYF.

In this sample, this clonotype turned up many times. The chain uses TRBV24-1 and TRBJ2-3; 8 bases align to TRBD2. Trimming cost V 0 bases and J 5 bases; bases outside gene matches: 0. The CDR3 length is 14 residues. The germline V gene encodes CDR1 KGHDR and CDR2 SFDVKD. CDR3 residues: CATSDLREGDTQYF. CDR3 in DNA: TGTGCCACCAGTGATTTGCGGGAGGGAGATACGCAGTATTTT.

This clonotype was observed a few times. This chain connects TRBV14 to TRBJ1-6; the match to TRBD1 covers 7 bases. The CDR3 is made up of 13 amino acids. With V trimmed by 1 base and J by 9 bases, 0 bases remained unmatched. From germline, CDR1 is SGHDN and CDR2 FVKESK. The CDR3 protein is CASSQAGGSPLHF. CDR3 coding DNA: TGTGCCAGCAGCCAAGCAGGGGGTTCACCCCTCCACTTT.

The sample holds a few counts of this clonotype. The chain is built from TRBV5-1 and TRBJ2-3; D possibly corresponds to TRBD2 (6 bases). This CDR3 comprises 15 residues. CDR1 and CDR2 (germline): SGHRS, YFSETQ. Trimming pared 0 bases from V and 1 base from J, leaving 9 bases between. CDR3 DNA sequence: TGCGCCAGCAGCTTGGTTCCGGGGGGCACAGATACGCAGTATTTT. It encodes CASSLVPGGTDTQYF.

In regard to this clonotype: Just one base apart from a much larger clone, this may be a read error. CDR3 in DNA: TGTGCCAGCAGCCAAGTCGGCAGCAACACTGAAGCTTTCTTT. Its protein is CASSQVGSNTEAFF. This chain uses TRBV3-1 with TRBJ1-1, with unresolved D. The CDR3 is made up of 14 amino acids. CDR1 is LGHDT, CDR2 YNNKEL, per germline (reference sequence). Trimming removed 1 base from V and 2 bases from J, with 8 bases in between. The full variable domain, rest sourced from reference TRBV3-1 and TRBJ1-1, is DTAVSQTPKYLVTQMGNDKSIKCEQNLGHDTMYWYKQDSKKFLKIMFSYNNKELIINETVPNRFSPKSPDKAHLNLHINSLELGDSAVYFCASSQVGSNTEAFFGQGTRLTVV.

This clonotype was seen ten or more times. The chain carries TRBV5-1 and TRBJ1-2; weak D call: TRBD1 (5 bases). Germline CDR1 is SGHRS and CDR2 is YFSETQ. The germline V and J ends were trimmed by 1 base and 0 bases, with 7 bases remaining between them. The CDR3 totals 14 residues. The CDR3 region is CASSLQQANYGYTF. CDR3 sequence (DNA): TGCGCCAGCAGCTTGCAACAGGCTAACTATGGCTACACCTTC.

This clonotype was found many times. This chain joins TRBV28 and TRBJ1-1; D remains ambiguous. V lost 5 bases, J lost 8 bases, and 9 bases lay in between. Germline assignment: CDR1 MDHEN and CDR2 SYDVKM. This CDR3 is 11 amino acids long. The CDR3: CASSRLGEAFF. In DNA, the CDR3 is TGTGCCAGCAGTCGCCTCGGAGAAGCTTTCTTT.

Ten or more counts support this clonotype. In DNA, the CDR3 is TGCGCCAGCAGCCTCACACCGACAGGGAATGGTGAAAAACTGTTTTTT. Residues: CASSLTPTGNGEKLFF. This chain joins TRBV5-1 and TRBJ1-4; 7 nucleotides align to TRBD1. Germline V gives CDR1 SGHRS, CDR2 YFSETQ. J gave up 7 bases and V 4 bases, and 13 bases lay outside the gene matches. The CDR3 is 16 residues long.

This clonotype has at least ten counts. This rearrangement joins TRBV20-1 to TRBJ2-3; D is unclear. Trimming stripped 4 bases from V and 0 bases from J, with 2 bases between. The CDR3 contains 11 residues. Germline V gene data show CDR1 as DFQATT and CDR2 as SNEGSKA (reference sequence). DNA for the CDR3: TGCAGTGCTACTAGCACAGATACGCAGTATTTT. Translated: CSATSTDTQYF.

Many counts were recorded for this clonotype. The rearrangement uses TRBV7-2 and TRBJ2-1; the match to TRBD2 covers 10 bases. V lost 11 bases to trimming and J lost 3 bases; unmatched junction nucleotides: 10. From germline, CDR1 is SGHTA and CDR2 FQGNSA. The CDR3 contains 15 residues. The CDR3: CASRPTSGIYNEQFF. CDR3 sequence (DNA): TGTGCCTCGCGACCAACTAGCGGGATCTACAATGAGCAGTTCTTC.

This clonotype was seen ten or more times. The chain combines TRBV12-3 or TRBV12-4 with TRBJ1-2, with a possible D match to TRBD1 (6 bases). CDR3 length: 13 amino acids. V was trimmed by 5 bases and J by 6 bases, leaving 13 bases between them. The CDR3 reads CASSSRGGDGYTF. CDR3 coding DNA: TGTGCCAGCAGTAGTAGGGGGGGGGATGGCTACACCTTC.